The source of this TCR beta chain is a study of response to subunit inactivated influenza vaccine. TCRdb reanalysed the RT-PCR reads using MiXCR and keeps one entry per CDR3 protein. The table records around 850,000 distinct CDR3 sequences, about 18% of them present only once. Trimming shortened V by 5 bases and J by 2 bases, and 15 bases separated the two germline ends. This CDR3 contains 14 residues. CDR1 and CDR2 (germline): DFQATT, SNEGSKA (reference sequence). The TCR sequence derives from a man aged 50-60 years who received an inactivated influenza vaccine. Specimen: PBMCs from blood, collected 4 to 6 days after vaccination. The chain joins TRBV20-1 to TRBJ2-5; D perhaps matches TRBD2 (7 bases). The CDR3 nucleotides are TGCAGTGCTTACAGGGTGGGGGGGCAAGAGACCCAGTACTTC. It yields the protein CSAYRVGGQETQYF.